Given below is one T cell receptor beta chain in context. Researchers partitioned CD4+ cells into CD45RA+ naive and CD45RA-negative memory subsets. In the original analysis: Junction-only sequences without quality scores were provided by ImmunoSEQ, so filtering was different. TCRdb keeps only in-frame clones here, not all; method: immunoSEQ multiplex PCR. The DNA gave D and trimming, while V, J and clone size come from that table. This sample has roughly 1,500,000 clones, with roughly 98% found just once. The data originate from a study of shared clonotypes between healthy human individuals. The sequence came from a man aged 25 to 40 in good health. Sequenced input: naive CD4+ T cells sorted from blood. Subset: CD45RA+ positively selected.

CDR3 sequence reads: CASSRILASGRALTDTQYF. The CDR3 coding sequence is TGTGCCAGCAGCAGGATCCTCGCTAGCGGGAGGGCCCTCACAGATACGCAGTATTTT. The V gene is TRBV28, the J gene TRBJ2-3; 12 bases are shared with TRBD2. The CDR3 sequence is 19 residues long. With 6 bases clipped from V and 2 bases from J, the junction kept 15 bases outside the gene matches. Germline V gene sequence: CDR1 MDHEN, CDR2 SYDVKM. The whole variable domain, filled in from reference TRBV28 and TRBJ2-3, reads DVKVTQSSRYLVKRTGEKVFLECVQDMDHENMFWYRQDPGLGLRLIYFSYDVKMKEKGDIPEGYSVSREKKERFSLILESASTNQTSMYLCASSRILASGRALTDTQYFGPGTRLTVL.